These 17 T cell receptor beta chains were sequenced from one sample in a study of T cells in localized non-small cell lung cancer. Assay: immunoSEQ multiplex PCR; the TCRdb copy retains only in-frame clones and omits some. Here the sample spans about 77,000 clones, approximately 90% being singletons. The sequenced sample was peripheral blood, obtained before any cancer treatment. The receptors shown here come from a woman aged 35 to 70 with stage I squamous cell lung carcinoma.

This chain's CDR3 is CASSLTLGQGLGNQPQHF. The CDR3 DNA sequence: TGTGCCAGCAGCTTGACCCTAGGACAGGGATTAGGCAATCAGCCCCAGCATTTT. The rearrangement uses TRBV5-6 and TRBJ1-5, with 8 bases matching TRBD1. CDR3 size: 18 residues. Germline V gene sequence: CDR1 SGHDT, CDR2 YYEEEE. V lost 1 base to trimming and J lost 2 bases; unmatched junction nucleotides: 11. Full variable domain (remainder filled in from reference TRBV5-6 and TRBJ1-5): DAGVTQSPTHLIKTRGQQVTLRCSPKSGHDTVSWYQQALGQGPQFIFQYYEEEERQRGNFPDRFSGHQFPNYSSELNVNALLLGDSALYLCASSLTLGQGLGNQPQHFGDGTRLSIL.

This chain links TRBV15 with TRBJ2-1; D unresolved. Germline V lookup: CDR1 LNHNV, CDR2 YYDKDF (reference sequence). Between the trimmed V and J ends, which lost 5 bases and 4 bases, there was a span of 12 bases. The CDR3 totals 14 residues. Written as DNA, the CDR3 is TGTGCCACCAGCCCCCAGGACCTATACAATGAGCAGTTCTTC. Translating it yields CATSPQDLYNEQFF.

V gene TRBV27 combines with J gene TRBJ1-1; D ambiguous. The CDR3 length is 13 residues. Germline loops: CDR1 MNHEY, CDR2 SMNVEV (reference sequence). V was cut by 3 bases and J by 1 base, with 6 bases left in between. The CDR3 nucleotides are TGTGCCAGCAGTTTTTGGGGGAACACTGAAGCTTTCTTT. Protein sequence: CASSFWGNTEAFF.

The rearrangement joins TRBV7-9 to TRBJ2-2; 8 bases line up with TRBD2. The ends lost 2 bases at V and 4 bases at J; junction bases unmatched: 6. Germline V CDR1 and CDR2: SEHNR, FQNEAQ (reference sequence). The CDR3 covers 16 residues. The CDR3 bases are TGTGCCAGCAGCTTAAATCCCGGGGGGGGCACCGGGGAGCTGTTTTTT. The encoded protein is CASSLNPGGGTGELFF.

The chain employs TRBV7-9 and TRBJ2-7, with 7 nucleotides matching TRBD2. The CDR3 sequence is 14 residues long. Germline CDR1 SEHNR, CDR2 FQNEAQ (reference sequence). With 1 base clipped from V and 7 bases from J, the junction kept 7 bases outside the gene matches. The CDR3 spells CASSLESGRGEQYF. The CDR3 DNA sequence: TGTGCCAGCAGCTTAGAATCAGGGAGGGGAGAGCAGTACTTC.

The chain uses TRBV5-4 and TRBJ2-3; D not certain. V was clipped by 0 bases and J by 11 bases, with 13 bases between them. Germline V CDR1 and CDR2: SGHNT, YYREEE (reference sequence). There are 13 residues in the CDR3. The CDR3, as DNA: TGTGCCAGCAGCTTGGAGAGGACCGTTGGGCAGTATTTT. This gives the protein CASSLERTVGQYF. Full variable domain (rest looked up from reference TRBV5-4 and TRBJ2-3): ETGVTQSPTHLIKTRGQQVTLRCSSQSGHNTVSWYQQALGQGPQFIFQYYREEENGRGNFPPRFSGLQFPNYSSELNVNALELDDSALYLCASSLERTVGQYFGPGTRLTVL.

CDR3 in amino acids: CASSLAQGARYYGYTF. The CDR3 DNA reads as TGCGCCAGCAGCTTGGCGCAGGGGGCTAGGTACTATGGCTACACCTTC. The chain joins TRBV5-1 to TRBJ1-2; 8 bases fit TRBD1. The V and J ends lost 0 bases and 3 bases, in that order; junction bases with no gene match: 7. The CDR3 covers 16 residues. CDR1 SGHRS and CDR2 YFSETQ come from the germline V gene.

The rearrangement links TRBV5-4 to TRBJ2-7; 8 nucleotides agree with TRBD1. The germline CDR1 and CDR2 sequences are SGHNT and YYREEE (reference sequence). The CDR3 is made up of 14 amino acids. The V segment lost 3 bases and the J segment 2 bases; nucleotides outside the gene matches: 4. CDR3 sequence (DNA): TGTGCCAGCAGCTCACAGGGGGTAACCTACGAGCAGTACTTC. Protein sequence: CASSSQGVTYEQYF.

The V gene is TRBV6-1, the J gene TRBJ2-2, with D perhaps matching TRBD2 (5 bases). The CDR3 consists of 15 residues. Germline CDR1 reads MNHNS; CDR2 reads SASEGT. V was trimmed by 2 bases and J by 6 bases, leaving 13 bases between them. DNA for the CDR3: TGTGCCAGCAGTGAACCGGGAAAAATAGCCGGGGAGCTGTTTTTT. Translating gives CASSEPGKIAGELFF.

The CDR3 protein is CASSGLQAEKLFF. The CDR3 coding sequence is TGTGCCAGCAGCGGTTTACAGGCTGAAAAACTGTTTTTT. This chain links TRBV2 with TRBJ1-4; tentatively, D is TRBD1 (5 bases). CDR1 SNHLY and CDR2 FYNNEI come from the germline V gene. Trimming stripped 6 bases from V and 7 bases from J, with 12 bases between. This CDR3 spans 13 amino acids. The full variable domain, completed using reference TRBV2 and TRBJ1-4, is EPEVTQTPSHQVTQMGQEVILRCVPISNHLYFYWYRQILGQKVEFLVSFYNNEISEKSEIFDDQFSVERPDGSNFTLKIRSTKLEDSAMYFCASSGLQAEKLFFGSGTQLSVL.

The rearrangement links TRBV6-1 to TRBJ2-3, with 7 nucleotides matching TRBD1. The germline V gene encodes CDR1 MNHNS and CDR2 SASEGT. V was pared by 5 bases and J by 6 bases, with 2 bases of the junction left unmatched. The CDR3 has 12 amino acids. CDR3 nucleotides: TGTGCCAGCAGTACAGGGGCGGATACGCAGTATTTT. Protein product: CASSTGADTQYF.

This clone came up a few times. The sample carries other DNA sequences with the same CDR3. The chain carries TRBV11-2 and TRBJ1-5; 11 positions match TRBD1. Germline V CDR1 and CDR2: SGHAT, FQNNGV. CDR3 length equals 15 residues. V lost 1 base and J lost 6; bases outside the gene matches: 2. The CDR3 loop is CASSLGGTGGQPQHF. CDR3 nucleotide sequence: TGTGCCAGCAGCTTAGGAGGGACAGGGGGTCAGCCCCAGCATTTT.

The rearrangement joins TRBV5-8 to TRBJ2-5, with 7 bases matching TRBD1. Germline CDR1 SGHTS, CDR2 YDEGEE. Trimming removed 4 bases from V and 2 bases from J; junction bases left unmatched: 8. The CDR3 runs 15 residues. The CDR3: CASSPGQAQQETQYF. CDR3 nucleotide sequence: TGTGCCAGCAGCCCCGGACAGGCCCAACAAGAGACCCAGTACTTC.

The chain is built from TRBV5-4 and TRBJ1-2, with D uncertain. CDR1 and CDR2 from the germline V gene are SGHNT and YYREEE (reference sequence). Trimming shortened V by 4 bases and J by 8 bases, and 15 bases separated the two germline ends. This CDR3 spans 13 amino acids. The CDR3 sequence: CASSHTREKGYTF. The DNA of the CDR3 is TGTGCCAGCAGCCATACTCGGGAGAAGGGCTACACCTTC.

CDR3 nucleotide sequence: TGTGCCAGCAGCTTACGCCCTCCCACCTCCCTCGGGATGAACACTGAAGCTTTCTTT. This encodes CASSLRPPTSLGMNTEAFF. This chain joins TRBV7-3 and TRBJ1-1; unclear D gene. V lost 2 bases, J lost 0 bases, and 22 bases lay in between. The CDR3 runs to 19 residues. Germline V gene sequence: CDR1 SGHTA, CDR2 FQGTGA.

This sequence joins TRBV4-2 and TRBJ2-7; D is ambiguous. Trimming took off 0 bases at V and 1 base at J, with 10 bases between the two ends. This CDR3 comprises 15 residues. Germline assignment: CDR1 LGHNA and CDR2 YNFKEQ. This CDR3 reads CASSQDLHSSYEQYF. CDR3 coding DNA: TGTGCCAGCAGCCAAGATTTGCACTCATCCTACGAGCAGTACTTC.

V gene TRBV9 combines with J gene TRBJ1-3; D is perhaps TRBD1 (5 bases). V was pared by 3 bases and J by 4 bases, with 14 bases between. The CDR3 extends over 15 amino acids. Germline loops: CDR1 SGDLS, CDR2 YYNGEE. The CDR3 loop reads CASSAPGGGGNTIYF. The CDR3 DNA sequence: TGTGCCAGCAGCGCCCCCGGGGGAGGGGGAAACACCATATATTTT.